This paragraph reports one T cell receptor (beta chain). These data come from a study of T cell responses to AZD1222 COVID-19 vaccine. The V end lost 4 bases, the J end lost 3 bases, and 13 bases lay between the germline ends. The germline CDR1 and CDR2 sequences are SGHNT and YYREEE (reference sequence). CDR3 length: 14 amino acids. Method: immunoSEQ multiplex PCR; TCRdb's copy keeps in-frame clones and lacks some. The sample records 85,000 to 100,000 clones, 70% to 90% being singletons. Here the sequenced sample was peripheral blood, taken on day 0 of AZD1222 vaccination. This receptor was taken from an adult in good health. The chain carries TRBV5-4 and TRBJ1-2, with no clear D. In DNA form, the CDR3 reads TGTGCCAGCAGCCTCCTGGGCAGGTACTATGGCTACACCTTC. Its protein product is CASSLLGRYYGYTF.